This TCR beta chain was documented in a study of CD8 T cells in ankylosing spondylitis. This clonotype was seen more than once but under ten times. The antigen remains undetermined. Germline V gives CDR1 MDHEN, CDR2 SYDVKM. Trimming shortened V by 1 base and J by 10 bases, and 14 bases separated the two germline ends. The CDR3 covers 14 residues. Study conclusions and caveats: Characteristic, it appeared, of ankylosing spondylitis blood was a TCR beta motif of several highly homologous variants.

TCRdb independently ran MiXCR on the 5' RACE reads; one entry per CDR3 protein. The profile shows 250,000 to 300,000 distinct CDR3 sequences, 20% of them singletons. Source material: blood, either unsorted or a sorted T cell fraction (not recorded which). The source of this sequence is a male donor with ankylosing spondylitis or in good health (not recorded which). The chain links TRBV28 to TRBJ2-1; D is possibly TRBD2 (6 bases). The CDR3 loop is CASSLLASAREQFF. The CDR3 DNA sequence: TGTGCCAGCAGTTTATTGGCTAGCGCAAGAGAGCAGTTCTTC.